These T cell receptor beta chains were read from a single sample in a study of shared clonotypes between healthy human individuals. The assay was immunoSEQ multiplex PCR, and TCRdb's table has in-frame clones only and misses some. The data hold roughly 1,000,000 clones, with approximately 80% observed a single time. Specimen: memory CD4+ T cells from PBMCs. These receptors were obtained from a young man in good health. Some clones in this sample may be carry-over from other donors' samples. Both conserved end residues are part of each CDR3. The order of the fields is clone size, V gene, J gene, CDR3 protein. Clone size is given for some rows only: seen once, a few or many times, or a class if the clone is expanded.

NA	TRBV4-2	TRBJ1-3	CASAARISGNTIYF
few	TRBV7-9	TRBJ1-5	CASSSDTGGTNQPQHF
NA	TRBV27	TRBJ1-1	CASSLFRGTEAFF
NA	TRBV11-2	TRBJ2-2	CASSYSPLAGGNTGELFF
NA	TRBV7-2	TRBJ2-1	CASSGPGLARVNEQFF
NA	TRBV28	TRBJ2-3	CASRSQGTDTQYF
NA	TRBV7-9	TRBJ2-7	CASSLWGGSSAYEQYF
NA	TRBV28	TRBJ2-2	CASKFRTGGIGELFF
NA	TRBV10-3	TRBJ1-1	CATTQVPNTEAFF
NA	TRBV28	TRBJ1-4	CASSAQGNVREKLFF
NA	TRBV19	TRBJ1-3	CASKAESSGNTIYF
NA	TRBV29-1	TRBJ2-7	CSVEASGRVGSYEQYF
NA	TRBV5-1	TRBJ1-2	CASSLPDYGYTF
NA	TRBV2	TRBJ2-1	CASSEGNAGSYNEQFF
many	TRBV2	TRBJ1-3	CASSESAAGNTIYF
NA	TRBV9	TRBJ2-5	CASTQGRGWDRQETQYF
NA	TRBV9	TRBJ2-2	CASSLTPNPRGENTGELFF
NA	TRBV10-3	TRBJ1-4	CAISESRGANEKLFF
NA	TRBV5-1	TRBJ1-1	CASSRQSNTEAFF
NA	TRBV19	TRBJ2-3	CATGLAGPTDTQYF
NA	TRBV7-3	TRBJ2-1	CASSRKGTSGSHWEYNEQFF
once	TRBV9	TRBJ2-3	CASSARTSGRRTDTQYF